This TCR beta chain was captured in a study of blood T cell repertoires in COVID-19. The CDR3 length is 14 residues. V shed 3 bases, J shed 6 bases, and the junction held 5 bases outside the gene matches. Germline V gene sequence: CDR1 SGHDN, CDR2 FVKESK. Methods used by the authors: Reference gene primer amplification gave estimated nucleated cell counts. The method was immunoSEQ multiplex PCR; TCRdb's version includes in-frame clones alone and lacks a portion of them. That table supplies the V and J calls and clone size; D and trimming were determined from the DNA. The data contain 200,000 or so clones, roughly 79% of them singletons.

The sequence was collected from a man aged 55 to 69 with active or convalescent COVID-19. The rearrangement links TRBV14 to TRBJ2-1; 7 bases map to TRBD2. Sequenced sample: peripheral blood. This CDR3 is CASSHTSVTNEQFF. CDR3 DNA sequence: TGTGCCAGCAGCCACACTAGCGTCACCAATGAGCAGTTCTTC.